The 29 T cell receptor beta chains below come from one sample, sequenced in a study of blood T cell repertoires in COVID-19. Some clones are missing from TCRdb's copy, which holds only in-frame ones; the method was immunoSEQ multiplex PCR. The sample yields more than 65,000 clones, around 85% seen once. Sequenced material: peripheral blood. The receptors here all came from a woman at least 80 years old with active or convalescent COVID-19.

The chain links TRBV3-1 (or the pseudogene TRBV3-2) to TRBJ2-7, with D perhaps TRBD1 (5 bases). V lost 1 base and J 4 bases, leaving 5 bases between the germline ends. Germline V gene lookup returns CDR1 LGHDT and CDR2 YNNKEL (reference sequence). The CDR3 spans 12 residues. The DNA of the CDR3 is TGTGCCAGCAGCCAAGCAGGGTACGAGCAGTACTTC. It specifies CASSQAGYEQYF.

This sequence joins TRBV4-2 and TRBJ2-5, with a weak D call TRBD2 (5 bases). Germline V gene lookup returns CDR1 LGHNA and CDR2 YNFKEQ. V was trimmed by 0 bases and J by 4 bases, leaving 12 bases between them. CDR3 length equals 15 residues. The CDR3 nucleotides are TGTGCCAGCAGCCAAGACGGGGAGTGGGGAGAGACCCAGTACTTC. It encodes CASSQDGEWGETQYF.

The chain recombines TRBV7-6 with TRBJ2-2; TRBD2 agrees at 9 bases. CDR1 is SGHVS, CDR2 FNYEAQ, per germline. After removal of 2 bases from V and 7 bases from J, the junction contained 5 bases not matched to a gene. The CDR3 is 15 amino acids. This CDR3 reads CASSLRGGANGELFF. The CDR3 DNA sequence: TGTGCCAGCAGCTTACGCGGGGGGGCGAACGGGGAGCTGTTTTTT.

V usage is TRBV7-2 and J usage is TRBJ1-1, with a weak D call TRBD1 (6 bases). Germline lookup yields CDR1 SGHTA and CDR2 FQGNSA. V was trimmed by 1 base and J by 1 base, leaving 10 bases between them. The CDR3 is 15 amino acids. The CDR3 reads CASSLEGGRNTEAFF. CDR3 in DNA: TGTGCCAGCAGCTTAGAGGGGGGGAGGAACACTGAAGCTTTCTTT.

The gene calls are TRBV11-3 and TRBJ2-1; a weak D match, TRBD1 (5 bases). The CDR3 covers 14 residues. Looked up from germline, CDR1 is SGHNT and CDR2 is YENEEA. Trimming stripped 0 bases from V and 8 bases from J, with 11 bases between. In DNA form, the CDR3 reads TGTGCCAGCAGCTTAGATAGTGGCAGGGATGAGCAGTTCTTC. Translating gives CASSLDSGRDEQFF.

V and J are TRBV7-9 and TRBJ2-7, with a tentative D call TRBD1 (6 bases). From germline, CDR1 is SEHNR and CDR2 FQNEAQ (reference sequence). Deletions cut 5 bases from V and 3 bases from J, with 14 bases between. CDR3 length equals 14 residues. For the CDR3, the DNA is TGTGCCAGCAGCCCCGGACAGTCGTACTACGAGCAGTACTTC. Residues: CASSPGQSYYEQYF.

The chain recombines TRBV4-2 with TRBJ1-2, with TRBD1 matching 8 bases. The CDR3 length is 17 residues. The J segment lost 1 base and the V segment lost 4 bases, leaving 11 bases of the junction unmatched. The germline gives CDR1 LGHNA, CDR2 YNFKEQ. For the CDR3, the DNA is TGTGCCAGCAGCCCGAAGGGGCAGGGGGCTCGTAACTATGGCTACACCTTC. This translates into CASSPKGQGARNYGYTF.

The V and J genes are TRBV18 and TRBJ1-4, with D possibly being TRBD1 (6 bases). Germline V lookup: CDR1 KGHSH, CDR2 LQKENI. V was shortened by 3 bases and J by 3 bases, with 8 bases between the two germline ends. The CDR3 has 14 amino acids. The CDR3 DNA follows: TGTGCCAGCTCACCGACAGGACCTAATGAAAAACTGTTTTTT. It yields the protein CASSPTGPNEKLFF.

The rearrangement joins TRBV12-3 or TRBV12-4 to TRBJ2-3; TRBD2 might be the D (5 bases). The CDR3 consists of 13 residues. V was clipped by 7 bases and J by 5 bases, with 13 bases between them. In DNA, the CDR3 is TGTGCCAGCACCAACAACCGGGGAGATACGCAGTATTTT. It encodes CASTNNRGDTQYF.

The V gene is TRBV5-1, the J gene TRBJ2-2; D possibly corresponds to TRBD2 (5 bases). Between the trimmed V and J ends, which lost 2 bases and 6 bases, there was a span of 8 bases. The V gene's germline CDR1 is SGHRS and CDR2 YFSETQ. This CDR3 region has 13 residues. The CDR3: CASSLLRAGELFF. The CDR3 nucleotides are TGCGCCAGCAGCTTATTGAGGGCCGGGGAGCTGTTTTTT.

This CDR3 reads CASSLDAGGTDTQYF. The CDR3 DNA follows: TGTGCCAGCAGCTTAGATGCGGGGGGGACAGATACGCAGTATTTT. The chain has TRBV7-2 and TRBJ2-3; 9 nucleotides match TRBD2. Germline CDR1 and CDR2: SGHTA and FQGNSA. The CDR3 consists of 15 residues. Losses at the gene ends were 1 base for V and 3 bases for J; bases not matched to a gene: 2.

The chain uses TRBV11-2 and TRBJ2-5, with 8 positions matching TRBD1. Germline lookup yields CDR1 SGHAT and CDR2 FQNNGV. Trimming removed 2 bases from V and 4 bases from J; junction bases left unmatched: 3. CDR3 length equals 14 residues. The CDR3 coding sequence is TGTGCCAGCAGCTTACTCAGGGGGCGAGAGACCCAGTACTTC. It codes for CASSLLRGRETQYF.

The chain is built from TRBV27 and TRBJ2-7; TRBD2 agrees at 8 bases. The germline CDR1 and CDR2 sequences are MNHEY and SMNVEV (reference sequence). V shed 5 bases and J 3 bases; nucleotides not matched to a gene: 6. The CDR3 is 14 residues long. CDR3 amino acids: CASSQYGTSYEQYF. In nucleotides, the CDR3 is TGTGCCAGCAGTCAATACGGGACTAGCTACGAGCAGTACTTC.

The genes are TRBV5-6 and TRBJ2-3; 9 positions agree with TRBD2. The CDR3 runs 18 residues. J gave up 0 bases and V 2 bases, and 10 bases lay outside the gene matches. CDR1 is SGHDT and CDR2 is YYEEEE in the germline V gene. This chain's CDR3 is CASSFSPSGISSTDTQYF. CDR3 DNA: TGTGCCAGCAGCTTCTCGCCTAGCGGGATCTCTAGCACAGATACGCAGTATTTT.

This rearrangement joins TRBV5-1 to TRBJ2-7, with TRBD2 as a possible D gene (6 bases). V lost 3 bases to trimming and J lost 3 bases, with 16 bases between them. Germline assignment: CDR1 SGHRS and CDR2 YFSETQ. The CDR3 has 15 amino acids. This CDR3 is CASSSFASVIYEQYF. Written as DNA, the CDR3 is TGCGCCAGCAGCTCATTCGCTAGCGTTATCTACGAGCAGTACTTC. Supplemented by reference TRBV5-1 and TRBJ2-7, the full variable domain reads KAGVTQTPRYLIKTRGQQVTLSCSPISGHRSVSWYQQTPGQGLQFLFEYFSETQRNKGNFPGRFSGRQFSNSRSEMNVSTLELGDSALYLCASSSFASVIYEQYFGPGTRLTVT.

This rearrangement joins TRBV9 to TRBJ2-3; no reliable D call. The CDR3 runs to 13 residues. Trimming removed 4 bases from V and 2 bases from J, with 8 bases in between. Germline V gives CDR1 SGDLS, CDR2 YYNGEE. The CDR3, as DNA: TGTGCCAGCAGCCCCCCAGACACAGATACGCAGTATTTT. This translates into CASSPPDTDTQYF.

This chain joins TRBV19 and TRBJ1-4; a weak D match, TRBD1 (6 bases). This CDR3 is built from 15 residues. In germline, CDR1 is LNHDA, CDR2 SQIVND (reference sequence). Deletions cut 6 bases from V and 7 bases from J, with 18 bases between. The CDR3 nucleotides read TGTGCCAGTAGCCAGGGGTTACGGGACGGTGAAAAACTGTTTTTT. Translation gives CASSQGLRDGEKLFF.

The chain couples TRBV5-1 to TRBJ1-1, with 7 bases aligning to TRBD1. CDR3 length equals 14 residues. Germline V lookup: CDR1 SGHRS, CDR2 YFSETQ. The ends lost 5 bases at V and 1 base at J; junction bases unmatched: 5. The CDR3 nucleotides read TGCGCCAGCAGGCCGGGACAGCCGAACACTGAAGCTTTCTTT. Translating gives CASRPGQPNTEAFF. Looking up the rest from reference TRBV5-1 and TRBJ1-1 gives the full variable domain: KAGVTQTPRYLIKTRGQQVTLSCSPISGHRSVSWYQQTPGQGLQFLFEYFSETQRNKGNFPGRFSGRQFSNSRSEMNVSTLELGDSALYLCASRPGQPNTEAFFGQGTRLTVV.

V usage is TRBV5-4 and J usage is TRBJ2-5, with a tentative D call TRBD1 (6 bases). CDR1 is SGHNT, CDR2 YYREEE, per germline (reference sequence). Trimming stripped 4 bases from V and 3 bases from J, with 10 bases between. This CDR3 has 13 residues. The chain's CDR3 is CASSPGQEETQYF. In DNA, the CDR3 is TGTGCCAGCAGCCCGGGACAAGAAGAGACCCAGTACTTC.

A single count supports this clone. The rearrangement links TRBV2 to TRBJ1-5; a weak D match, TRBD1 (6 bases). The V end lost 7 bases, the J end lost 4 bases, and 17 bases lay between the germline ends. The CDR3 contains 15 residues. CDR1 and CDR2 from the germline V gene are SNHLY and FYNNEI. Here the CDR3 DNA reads TGTGCCAGCAAGTTGGACAGCTACGGGAATCAGCCCCAGCATTTT. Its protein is CASKLDSYGNQPQHF.

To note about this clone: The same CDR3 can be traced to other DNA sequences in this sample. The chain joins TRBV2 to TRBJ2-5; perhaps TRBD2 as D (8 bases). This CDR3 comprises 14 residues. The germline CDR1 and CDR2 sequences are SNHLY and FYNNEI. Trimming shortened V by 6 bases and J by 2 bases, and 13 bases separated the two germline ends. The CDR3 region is CASRGGGGQETQYF. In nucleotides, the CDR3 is TGTGCCAGCAGAGGGGGCGGGGGGCAAGAGACCCAGTACTTC.

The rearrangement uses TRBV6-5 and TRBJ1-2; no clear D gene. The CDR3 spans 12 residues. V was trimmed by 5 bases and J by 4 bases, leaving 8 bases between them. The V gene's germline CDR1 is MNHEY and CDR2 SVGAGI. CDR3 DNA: TGTGCCAGCAGTCTCCGAGGCTATGGCTACACCTTC. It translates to CASSLRGYGYTF.

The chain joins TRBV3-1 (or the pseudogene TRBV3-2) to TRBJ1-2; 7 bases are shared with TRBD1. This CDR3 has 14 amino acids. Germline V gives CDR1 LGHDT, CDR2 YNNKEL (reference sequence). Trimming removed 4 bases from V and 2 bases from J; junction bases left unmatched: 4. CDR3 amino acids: CASSPEQGNYGYTF. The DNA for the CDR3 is TGTGCCAGCAGCCCTGAACAGGGGAACTATGGCTACACCTTC.

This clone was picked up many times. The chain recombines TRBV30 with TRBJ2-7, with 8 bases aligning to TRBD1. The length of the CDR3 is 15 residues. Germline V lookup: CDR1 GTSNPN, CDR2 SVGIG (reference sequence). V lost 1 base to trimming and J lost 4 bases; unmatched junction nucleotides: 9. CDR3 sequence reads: CAWSDRDRTLYEQYF. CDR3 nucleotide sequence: TGTGCCTGGAGTGACCGGGACAGGACACTATACGAGCAGTACTTC.

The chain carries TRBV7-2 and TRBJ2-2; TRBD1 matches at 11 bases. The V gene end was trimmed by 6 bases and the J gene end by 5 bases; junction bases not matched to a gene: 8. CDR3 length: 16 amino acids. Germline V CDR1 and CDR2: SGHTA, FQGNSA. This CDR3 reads CASSWTGTGGTGELFF. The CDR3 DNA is TGTGCCAGCAGTTGGACCGGGACAGGGGGGACCGGGGAGCTGTTTTTT. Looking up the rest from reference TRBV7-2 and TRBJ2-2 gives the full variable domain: GAGVSQSPSNKVTEKGKDVELRCDPISGHTALYWYRQSLGQGLEFLIYFQGNSAPDKSGLPSDRFSAERTGGSVSTLTIQRTQQEDSAVYLCASSWTGTGGTGELFFGEGSRLTVL.

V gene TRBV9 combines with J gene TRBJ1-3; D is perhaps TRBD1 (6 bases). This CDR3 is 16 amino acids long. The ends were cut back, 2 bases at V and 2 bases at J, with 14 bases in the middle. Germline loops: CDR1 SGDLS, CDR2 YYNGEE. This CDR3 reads CASSVTYRVPGNTIYF. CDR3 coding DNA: TGTGCCAGCAGCGTCACTTACAGGGTCCCTGGAAACACCATATATTTT.

The CDR3, as DNA: TGTGCCAGCATCACACTCGGCGGGGGGCCGGATACGCAGTATTTT. Translation gives CASITLGGGPDTQYF. The J gene is TRBJ2-3, the V gene TRBV6-4, with 8 bases lining up with TRBD2. Germline CDR1 and CDR2: MRHNA and SNTAGT. The CDR3 loop spans 15 amino acids. Trimming removed 7 bases from V and 6 bases from J; junction bases left unmatched: 12.

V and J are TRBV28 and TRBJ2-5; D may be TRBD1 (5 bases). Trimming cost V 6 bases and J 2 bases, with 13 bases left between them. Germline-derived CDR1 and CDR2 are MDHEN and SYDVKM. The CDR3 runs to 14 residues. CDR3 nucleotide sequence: TGTGCCAGCAGGGTGAGCAGGGCTCAAGAGACCCAGTACTTC. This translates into CASRVSRAQETQYF.

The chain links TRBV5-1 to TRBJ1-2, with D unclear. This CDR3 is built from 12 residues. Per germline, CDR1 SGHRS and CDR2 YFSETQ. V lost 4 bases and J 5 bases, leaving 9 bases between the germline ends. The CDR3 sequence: CASSESGYGYTF. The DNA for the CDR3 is TGCGCCAGCAGCGAATCGGGGTATGGCTACACCTTC.